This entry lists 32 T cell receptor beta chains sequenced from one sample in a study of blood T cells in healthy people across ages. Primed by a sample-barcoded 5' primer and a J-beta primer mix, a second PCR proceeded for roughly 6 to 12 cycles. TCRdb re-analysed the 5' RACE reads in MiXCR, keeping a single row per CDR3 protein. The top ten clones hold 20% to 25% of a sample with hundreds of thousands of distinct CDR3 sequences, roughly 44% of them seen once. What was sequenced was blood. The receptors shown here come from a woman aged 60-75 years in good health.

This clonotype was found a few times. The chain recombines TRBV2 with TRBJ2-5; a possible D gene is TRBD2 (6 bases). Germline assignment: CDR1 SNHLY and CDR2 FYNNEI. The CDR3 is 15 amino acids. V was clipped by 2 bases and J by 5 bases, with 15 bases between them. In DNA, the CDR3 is TGTGCCAGCAGTGAACCTGGAGCGGGTTTGGAGACCCAGTACTTC. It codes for CASSEPGAGLETQYF.

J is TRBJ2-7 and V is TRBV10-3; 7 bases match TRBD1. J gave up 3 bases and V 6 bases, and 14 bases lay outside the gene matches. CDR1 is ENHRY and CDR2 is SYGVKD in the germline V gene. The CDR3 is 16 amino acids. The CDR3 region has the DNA TGTGCCATCAGACCAGGAGTGCAGACAGGGCACTACGAGCAGTACTTC. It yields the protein CAIRPGVQTGHYEQYF.

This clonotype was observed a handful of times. The CDR3 reads CASSVGLAVYTDTQYF. In nucleotides, the CDR3 is TGTGCCAGCAGCGTCGGACTAGCGGTTTACACAGATACGCAGTATTTT. V and J are TRBV9 and TRBJ2-3, with 10 nucleotides matching TRBD2. With 2 bases clipped from V and 2 bases from J, the junction kept 5 bases outside the gene matches. The CDR3 sequence is 16 residues long. CDR1 SGDLS and CDR2 YYNGEE come from the germline V gene.

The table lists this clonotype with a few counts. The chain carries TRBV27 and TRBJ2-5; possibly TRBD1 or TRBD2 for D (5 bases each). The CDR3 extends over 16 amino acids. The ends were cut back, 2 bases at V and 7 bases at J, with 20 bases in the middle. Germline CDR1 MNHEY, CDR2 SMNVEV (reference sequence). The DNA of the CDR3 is TGTGCCAGCAGTTTAGAGGGGCCAAGACAAAAGGGGACCCAGTACTTC. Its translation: CASSLEGPRQKGTQYF.

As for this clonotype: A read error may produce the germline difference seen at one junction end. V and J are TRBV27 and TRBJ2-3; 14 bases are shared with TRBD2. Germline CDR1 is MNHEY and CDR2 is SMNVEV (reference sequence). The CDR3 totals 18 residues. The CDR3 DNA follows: TGTGCCTGCAGTTCGAGGGGACTAGCGGGAGAGGGGGTAGATACGCAGTATTTT. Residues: CACSSRGLAGEGVDTQYF.

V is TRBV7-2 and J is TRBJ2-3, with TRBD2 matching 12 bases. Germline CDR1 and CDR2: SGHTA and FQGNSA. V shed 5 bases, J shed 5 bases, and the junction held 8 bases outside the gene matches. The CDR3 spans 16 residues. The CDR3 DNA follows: TGTGCCAGCAGCCGAACGGGACTAGCGGGTCGAGATACGCAGTATTTT. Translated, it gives CASSRTGLAGRDTQYF.

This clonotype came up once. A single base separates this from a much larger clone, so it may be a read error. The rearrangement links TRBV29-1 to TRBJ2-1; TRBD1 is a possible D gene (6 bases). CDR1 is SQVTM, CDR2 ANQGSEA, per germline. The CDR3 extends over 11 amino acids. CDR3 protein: CSVERDNEQIF. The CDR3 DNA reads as TGCAGCGTTGAAAGGGACAATGAGCAGATCTTC.

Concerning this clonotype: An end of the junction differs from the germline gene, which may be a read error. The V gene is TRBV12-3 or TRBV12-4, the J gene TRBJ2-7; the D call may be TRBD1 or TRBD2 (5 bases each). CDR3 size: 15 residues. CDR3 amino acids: CASSLTTGGPYERYF. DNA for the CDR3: TGTGCCAGCAGCTTAACTACAGGAGGCCCCTACGAGCGGTACTTC.

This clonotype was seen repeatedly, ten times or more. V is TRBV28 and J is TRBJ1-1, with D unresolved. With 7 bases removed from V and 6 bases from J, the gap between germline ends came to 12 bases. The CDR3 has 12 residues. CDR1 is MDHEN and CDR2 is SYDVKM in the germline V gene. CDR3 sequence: CASNHEPPEAFF. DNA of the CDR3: TGTGCCAGCAACCACGAGCCCCCTGAAGCTTTCTTT. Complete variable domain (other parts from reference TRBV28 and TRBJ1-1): DVKVTQSSRYLVKRTGEKVFLECVQDMDHENMFWYRQDPGLGLRLIYFSYDVKMKEKGDIPEGYSVSREKKERFSLILESASTNQTSMYLCASNHEPPEAFFGQGTRLTVV.

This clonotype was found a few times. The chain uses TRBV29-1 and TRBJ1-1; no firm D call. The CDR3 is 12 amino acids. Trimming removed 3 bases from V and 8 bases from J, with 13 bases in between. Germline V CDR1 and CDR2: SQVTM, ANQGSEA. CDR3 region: CSVDAGTLEAFF. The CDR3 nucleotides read TGCAGCGTTGACGCAGGAACGCTGGAAGCTTTCTTT.

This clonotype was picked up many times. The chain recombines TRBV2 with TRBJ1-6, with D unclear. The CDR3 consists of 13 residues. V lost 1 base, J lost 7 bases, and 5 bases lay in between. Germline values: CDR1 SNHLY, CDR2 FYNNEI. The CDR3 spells CASSEVANSPLHF. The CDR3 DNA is TGTGCCAGCAGTGAAGTTGCGAATTCACCCCTCCACTTT.

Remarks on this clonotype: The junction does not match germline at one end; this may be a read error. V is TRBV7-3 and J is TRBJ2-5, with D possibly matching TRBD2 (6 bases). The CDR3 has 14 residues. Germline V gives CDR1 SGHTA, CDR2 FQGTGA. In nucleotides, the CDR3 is TGTGCCAGCAGAAGCGGACTAAAGGAAGAGACCCGGTACTTC. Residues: CASRSGLKEETRYF.

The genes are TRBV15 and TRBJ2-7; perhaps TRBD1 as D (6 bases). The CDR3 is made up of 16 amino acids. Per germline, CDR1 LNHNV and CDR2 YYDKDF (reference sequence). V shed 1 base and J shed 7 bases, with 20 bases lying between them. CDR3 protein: CATSRGGRKGGNEQYF. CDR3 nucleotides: TGTGCCACCAGCAGAGGGGGGAGAAAAGGGGGAAATGAGCAGTACTTC.

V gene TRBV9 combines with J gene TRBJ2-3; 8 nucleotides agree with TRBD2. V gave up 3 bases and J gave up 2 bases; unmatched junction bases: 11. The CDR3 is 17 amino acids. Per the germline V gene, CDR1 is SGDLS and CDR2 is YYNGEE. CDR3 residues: CASSGLPTGLVTDTQYF. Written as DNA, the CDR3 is TGTGCCAGCAGCGGACTCCCAACGGGACTAGTCACAGATACGCAGTATTTT.

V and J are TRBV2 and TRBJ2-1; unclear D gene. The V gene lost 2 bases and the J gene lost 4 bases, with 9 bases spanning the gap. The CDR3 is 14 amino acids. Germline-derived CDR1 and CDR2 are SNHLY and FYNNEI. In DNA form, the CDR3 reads TGTGCCAGCAGTGAATTTTTACCGTACAATGAGCAGTTCTTC. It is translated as CASSEFLPYNEQFF. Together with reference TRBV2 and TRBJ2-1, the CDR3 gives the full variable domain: EPEVTQTPSHQVTQMGQEVILRCVPISNHLYFYWYRQILGQKVEFLVSFYNNEISEKSEIFDDQFSVERPDGSNFTLKIRSTKLEDSAMYFCASSEFLPYNEQFFGPGTRLTVL.

The CDR3 nucleotides read TGCAGTGCTAGAGTGGAGGGAGGATTTAATTCACCCCTCCACTTT. Protein sequence: CSARVEGGFNSPLHF. V gene TRBV20-1 combines with J gene TRBJ1-6; D is uncertain. V lost 1 base and J lost 6, with 13 bases in between. CDR3 length: 15 amino acids. The germline gives CDR1 DFQATT, CDR2 SNEGSKA (reference sequence).

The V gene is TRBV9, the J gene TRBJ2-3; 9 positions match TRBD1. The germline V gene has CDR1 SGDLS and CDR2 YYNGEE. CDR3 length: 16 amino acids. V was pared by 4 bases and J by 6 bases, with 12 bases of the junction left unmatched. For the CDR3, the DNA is TGTGCCAGCAGCCCCCAGTCGGGACAGGGAGCGGATACGCAGTATTTT. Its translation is CASSPQSGQGADTQYF.

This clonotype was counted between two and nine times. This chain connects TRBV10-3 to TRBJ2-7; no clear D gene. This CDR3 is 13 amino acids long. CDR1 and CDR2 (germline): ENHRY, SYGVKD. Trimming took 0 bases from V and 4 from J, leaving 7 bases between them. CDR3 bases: TGTGCCATCAGTGAGTCGAATGTTTACGAGCAGTACTTC. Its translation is CAISESNVYEQYF.

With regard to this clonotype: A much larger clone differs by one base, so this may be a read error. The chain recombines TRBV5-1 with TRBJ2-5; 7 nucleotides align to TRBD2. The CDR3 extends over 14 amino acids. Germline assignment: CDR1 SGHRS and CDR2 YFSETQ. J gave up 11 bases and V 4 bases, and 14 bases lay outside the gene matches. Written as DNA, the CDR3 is TGCGCCAGCAGCCTCTGGACTAGTGGCAATGAGCAGTACTTC. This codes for CASSLWTSGNEQYF. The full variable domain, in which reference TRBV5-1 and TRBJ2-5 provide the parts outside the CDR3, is KAGVTQTPRYLIKTRGQQVTLSCSPISGHRSVSWYQQTPGQGLQFLFEYFSETQRNKGNFPGRFSGRQFSNSRSEMNVSTLELGDSALYLCASSLWTSGNEQYFGPGTRLLVL.

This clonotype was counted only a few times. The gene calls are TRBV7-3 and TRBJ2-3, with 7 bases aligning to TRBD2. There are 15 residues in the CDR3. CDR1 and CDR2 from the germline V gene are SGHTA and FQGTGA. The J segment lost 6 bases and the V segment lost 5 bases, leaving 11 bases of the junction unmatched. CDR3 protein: CASSPPNSGGDTQYF. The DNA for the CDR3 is TGTGCCAGCAGCCCTCCGAATTCCGGGGGGGATACGCAGTATTTT.

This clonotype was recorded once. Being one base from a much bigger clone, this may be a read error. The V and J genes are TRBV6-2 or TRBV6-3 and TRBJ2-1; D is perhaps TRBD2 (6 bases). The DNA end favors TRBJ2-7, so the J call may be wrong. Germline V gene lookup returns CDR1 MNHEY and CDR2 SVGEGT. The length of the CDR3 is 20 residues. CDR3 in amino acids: CASSYSIRGADYTLFNEQYF. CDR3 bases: TGTGCCAGCAGTTACTCGATAAGAGGCGCGGACTACACCCTTTTCAATGAGCAGTACTTC.

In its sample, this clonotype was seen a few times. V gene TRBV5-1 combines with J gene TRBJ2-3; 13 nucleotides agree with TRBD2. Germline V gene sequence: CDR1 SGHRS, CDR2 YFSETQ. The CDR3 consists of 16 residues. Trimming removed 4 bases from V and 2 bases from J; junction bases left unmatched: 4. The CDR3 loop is CASSRTSGGPTDTQYF. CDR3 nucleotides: TGCGCCAGCAGCAGGACTAGCGGGGGCCCCACAGATACGCAGTATTTT.

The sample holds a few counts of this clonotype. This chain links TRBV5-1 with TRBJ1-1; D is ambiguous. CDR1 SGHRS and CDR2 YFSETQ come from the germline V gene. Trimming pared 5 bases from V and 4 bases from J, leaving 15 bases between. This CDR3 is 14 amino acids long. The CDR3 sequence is CASSAGRVGTEAFF. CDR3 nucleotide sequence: TGCGCCAGCAGTGCGGGTAGGGTAGGCACTGAAGCTTTCTTT. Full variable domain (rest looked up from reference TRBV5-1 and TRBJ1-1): KAGVTQTPRYLIKTRGQQVTLSCSPISGHRSVSWYQQTPGQGLQFLFEYFSETQRNKGNFPGRFSGRQFSNSRSEMNVSTLELGDSALYLCASSAGRVGTEAFFGQGTRLTVV.

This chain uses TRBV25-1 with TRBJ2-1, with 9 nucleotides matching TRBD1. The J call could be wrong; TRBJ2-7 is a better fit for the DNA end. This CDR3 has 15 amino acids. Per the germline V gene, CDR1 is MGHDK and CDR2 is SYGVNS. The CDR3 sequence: CASSHGTGKYNEQYF. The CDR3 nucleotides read TGTGCCAGCAGCCACGGGACAGGGAAATACAATGAGCAGTACTTC.

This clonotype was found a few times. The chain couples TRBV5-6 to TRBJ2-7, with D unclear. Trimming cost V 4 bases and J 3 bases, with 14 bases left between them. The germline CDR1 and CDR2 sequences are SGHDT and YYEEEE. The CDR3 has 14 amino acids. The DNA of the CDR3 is TGTGCCAGCAGCCTCCGCGAGGCCGGCTACGAGCAGTACTTC. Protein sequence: CASSLREAGYEQYF.

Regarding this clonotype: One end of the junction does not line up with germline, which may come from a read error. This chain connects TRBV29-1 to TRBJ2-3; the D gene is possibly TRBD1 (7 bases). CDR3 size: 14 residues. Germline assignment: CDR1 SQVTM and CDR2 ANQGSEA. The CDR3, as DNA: TGCAGCGTTGACGAGGCAGGAGGGACAGATACGCCGTATTTT. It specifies CSVDEAGGTDTPYF.

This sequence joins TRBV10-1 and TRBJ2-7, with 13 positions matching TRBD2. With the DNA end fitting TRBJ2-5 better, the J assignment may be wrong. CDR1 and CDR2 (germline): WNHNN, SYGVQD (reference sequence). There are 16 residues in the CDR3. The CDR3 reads CASSPGTSGVEETQYF. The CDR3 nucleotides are TGCGCCAGCAGCCCCGGGACTAGCGGGGTCGAGGAGACCCAGTACTTC.

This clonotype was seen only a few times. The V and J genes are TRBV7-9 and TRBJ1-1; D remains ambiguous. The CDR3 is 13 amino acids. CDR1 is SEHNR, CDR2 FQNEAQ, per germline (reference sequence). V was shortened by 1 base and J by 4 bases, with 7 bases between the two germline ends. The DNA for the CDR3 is TGTGCCAGCAGCTTAGGAGAGACCACTGAAGCTTTCTTT. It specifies CASSLGETTEAFF.

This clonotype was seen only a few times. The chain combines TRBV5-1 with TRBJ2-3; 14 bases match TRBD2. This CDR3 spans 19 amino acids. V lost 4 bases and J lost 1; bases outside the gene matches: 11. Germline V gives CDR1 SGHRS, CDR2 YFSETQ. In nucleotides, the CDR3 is TGCGCCAGCAGCCCCGGGACTAGCGGGGGAAACCTCGGCACAGATACGCAGTATTTT. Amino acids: CASSPGTSGGNLGTDTQYF.

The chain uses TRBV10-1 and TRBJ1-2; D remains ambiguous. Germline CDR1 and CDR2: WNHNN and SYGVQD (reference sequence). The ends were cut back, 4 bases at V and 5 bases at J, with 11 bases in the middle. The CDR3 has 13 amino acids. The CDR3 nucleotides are TGCGCCAGCAGTGGAGCCAGGACGTATGGCTACACCTTC. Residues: CASSGARTYGYTF.

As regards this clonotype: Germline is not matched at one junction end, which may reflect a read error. The CDR3 DNA reads as TGTGTCAGCAGCGACGAATCGGGGACAGGGGCGTTTAATGAAAAACTGTTTTTT. Translating it yields CVSSDESGTGAFNEKLFF. This rearrangement joins TRBV9 to TRBJ1-4, with 10 bases aligning to TRBD1. Germline V gene sequence: CDR1 SGDLS, CDR2 YYNGEE. The CDR3 consists of 18 residues.

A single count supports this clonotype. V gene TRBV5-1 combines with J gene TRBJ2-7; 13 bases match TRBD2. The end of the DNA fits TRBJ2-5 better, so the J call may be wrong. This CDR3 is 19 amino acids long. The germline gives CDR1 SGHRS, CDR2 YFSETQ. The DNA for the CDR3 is TGCGCCAGCAGCTTGGAAGGAGGGAGACTAGCGGGGGGCCCAGAGACCCAGTACTTC. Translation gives CASSLEGGRLAGGPETQYF.